Shown below are 31 T cell receptor beta chains from a single sample sequenced in a study of cytomegalovirus exposure and HLA in healthy donors. The PCR had 60 Vbeta and 13 Jbeta primers. TCRdb's table, derived via immunoSEQ multiplex PCR, lists solely in-frame clones and lacks some. The table shows approximately 120,000 clones, with 77% occurring only once. The sequenced sample was PBMCs. All receptors come from a man aged 35-49 years in good health and CMV-seropositive.

The chain uses TRBV5-6 and TRBJ2-1; 10 bases line up with TRBD2. The V segment lost 2 bases and the J segment 9 bases; nucleotides outside the gene matches: 2. Germline CDR1 and CDR2: SGHDT and YYEEEE. The CDR3 covers 13 residues. Written as DNA, the CDR3 is TGTGCCAGCAGCTTCCCTAGCGGGAGTGAGCAGTTCTTC. Its protein product is CASSFPSGSEQFF. Complete variable domain (other parts from reference TRBV5-6 and TRBJ2-1): DAGVTQSPTHLIKTRGQQVTLRCSPKSGHDTVSWYQQALGQGPQFIFQYYEEEERQRGNFPDRFSGHQFPNYSSELNVNALLLGDSALYLCASSFPSGSEQFFGPGTRLTVL.

The chain links TRBV10-1 to TRBJ2-7; tentative D call: TRBD1 (5 bases). V was clipped by 7 bases and J by 4 bases, with 20 bases between them. Germline values: CDR1 WNHNN, CDR2 SYGVQD (reference sequence). The CDR3 sequence is 15 residues long. The DNA of the CDR3 is TGCGCCAGCATCCGACCCCGACAGCCGCAATACGAGCAGTACTTC. Its protein product is CASIRPRQPQYEQYF.

With respect to this clone: Relative to the germline gene, one junction end is altered; a read error may explain this. The chain is built from TRBV28 and TRBJ2-6; weak D call: TRBD2 (6 bases). The CDR3 consists of 16 residues. In germline, CDR1 is MDHEN, CDR2 SYDVKM. The CDR3 sequence is CASSPSLGGGANGLTF. For the CDR3, the DNA is TGTGCCAGCAGTCCCTCTTTGGGGGGTGGGGCCAACGGCCTGACTTTC.

This clone was detected once. The chain recombines TRBV4-1 with TRBJ2-7; 12 bases fit TRBD2. The CDR3 length is 17 residues. Germline V lookup: CDR1 MGHRA, CDR2 YSYEKL. J lost 6 bases, V lost 5 bases, and 14 bases had no gene match. In DNA, the CDR3 is TGCGCCAGCAGCTCCCGGACTAGCGGGATAAAAGCCTGCGAGCAGTACTTC. Its translation: CASSSRTSGIKACEQYF.

CDR3 sequence reads: CASTEGTGGFDEQFF. DNA of the CDR3: TGTGCCAGCACGGAGGGGACAGGGGGTTTCGATGAGCAGTTCTTC. J is TRBJ2-1 and V is TRBV19, with 11 bases identical to TRBD1. Looked up from germline, CDR1 is LNHDA and CDR2 is SQIVND (reference sequence). Trimming at V came to 9 bases and at J to 8 bases, leaving 12 bases not matched to a gene. This CDR3 comprises 15 residues.

The chain is built from TRBV6-1 and TRBJ2-3, with 7 nucleotides matching TRBD2. The CDR3 sequence is 15 residues long. The V gene end was trimmed by 3 bases and the J gene end by 1 base; junction bases not matched to a gene: 4. Germline V gene sequence: CDR1 MNHNS, CDR2 SASEGT. The CDR3 sequence: CASSEGGSGTDTQYF. The CDR3 DNA follows: TGTGCCAGCAGTGAGGGGGGGAGTGGCACAGATACGCAGTATTTT.

The chain carries TRBV7-9 and TRBJ2-2; TRBD2 matches at 9 bases. This CDR3 has 19 amino acids. Germline loops: CDR1 SEHNR, CDR2 FQNEAQ (reference sequence). Trimming removed 1 base from V and 6 bases from J; junction bases left unmatched: 15. The DNA for the CDR3 is TGTGCCAGCAGCTTAGGACGGCGAGCGGGGGGCCCTCTTCCCGGGGAGCTGTTTTTT. Translating gives CASSLGRRAGGPLPGELFF.

The DNA for the CDR3 is TGCGCCAGCAGGCCGGGACAGGGTCGCACCGGGGAGCTGTTTTTT. This translates into CASRPGQGRTGELFF. The chain is built from TRBV5-1 and TRBJ2-2; TRBD1 aligns across 9 bases. There are 15 residues in the CDR3. V dropped 5 bases and J dropped 4; count of bases not matched to a gene: 6. Germline loops: CDR1 SGHRS, CDR2 YFSETQ.

This clone was counted a few times. The chain combines TRBV7-9 with TRBJ1-5; a weak D match, TRBD1 (6 bases). With 2 bases removed from V and 7 bases from J, the gap between germline ends came to 9 bases. CDR3 length: 13 residues. Per the germline V gene, CDR1 is SEHNR and CDR2 is FQNEAQ (reference sequence). As DNA, the CDR3 is TGTGCCAGCAGCTTATATGGACAGCAGCCCCAGCATTTT. The encoded protein is CASSLYGQQPQHF.

This chain connects TRBV6-6 to TRBJ2-6; no firm D call. The CDR3 sequence is 12 residues long. Germline lookup yields CDR1 MNHNY and CDR2 SVGAGI (reference sequence). The V end was cut by 10 bases, the J end by 0 bases, with 4 bases between. Here the CDR3 reads CATHSGANVLTF. The CDR3 DNA sequence: TGTGCCACCCACTCTGGGGCCAACGTCCTGACTTTC.

V is TRBV28 and J is TRBJ2-1, with TRBD2 matching 12 bases. Trimming took 3 bases from V and 7 from J; bases not matched to a gene: 4. CDR1 is MDHEN and CDR2 is SYDVKM in the germline V gene. CDR3 size: 15 residues. In nucleotides, the CDR3 is TGTGCCAGCAGTTTTCTAGCGGGGGGGCTGAATGAGCAGTTCTTC. Translated: CASSFLAGGLNEQFF.

The rearrangement joins TRBV21-1 to TRBJ2-5; the D segment call TRBD2 is taken from the table without a DNA check. TRBV21-1 represents a pseudogene. This CDR3 comprises 16 residues. The CDR3 region is CASSAPPGDPKETQYF. CDR3 sequence (DNA): TGTGCCAGCAGCGCTCCCCCGGGGGACCCTAAAGAGACCCAGTACTTC.

The chain links TRBV6-1 to TRBJ1-2; possibly TRBD1 for D (6 bases). Trimming shortened V by 6 bases and J by 8 bases, and 22 bases separated the two germline ends. The length of the CDR3 is 15 residues. The germline V gene encodes CDR1 MNHNS and CDR2 SASEGT. The CDR3 loop reads CASSPPKTGLLGYTF. Here the CDR3 DNA reads TGTGCCAGCAGCCCGCCCAAGACAGGCCTTCTGGGCTACACCTTC.

This chain uses TRBV6-5 with TRBJ1-4; D unclear. V was shortened by 5 bases and J by 4 bases, with 14 bases between the two germline ends. The CDR3 runs 15 residues. CDR1 is MNHEY and CDR2 is SVGAGI in the germline V gene. The CDR3 region has the DNA TGTGCCAGCAGTAGCTCCCTTGATGGTAATGAAAAACTGTTTTTT. This sequence encodes CASSSSLDGNEKLFF.

This chain connects TRBV19 to TRBJ1-2; 7 bases match TRBD1. The CDR3 is 15 residues long. CDR1 and CDR2 (germline): LNHDA, SQIVND (reference sequence). J lost 6 bases, V lost 6 bases, and 13 bases had no gene match. CDR3 nucleotides: TGTGCCAGTAGCCTCCAACCGGGACAGAAGAATGGCTACACCTTC. It yields the protein CASSLQPGQKNGYTF.

This clone occurred a few times. The J gene is TRBJ2-5, the V gene TRBV15; tentatively, D is TRBD2 (5 bases). The CDR3 is 14 residues long. CDR1 is LNHNV, CDR2 YYDKDF, per germline (reference sequence). V was clipped by 5 bases and J by 5 bases, with 15 bases between them. The CDR3 DNA reads as TGTGCCACCAGCGGAGCCGGGGTCGGGGAGACCCAGTACTTC. This sequence encodes CATSGAGVGETQYF.

This clone was seen a handful of times. The chain couples TRBV2 to TRBJ1-2; D gene unclear. This CDR3 is built from 14 residues. Germline CDR1 is SNHLY and CDR2 is FYNNEI. V lost 3 bases, J lost 8 bases, and 16 bases lay in between. The CDR3 bases are TGTGCCAGCAGTGAGTATCTGGGAGCAAGCGGCTACACCTTC. As protein: CASSEYLGASGYTF.

The chain is built from TRBV10-3 and TRBJ2-7, with 11 nucleotides matching TRBD2. The CDR3 is 15 amino acids. The germline V gene encodes CDR1 ENHRY and CDR2 SYGVKD. Germline trimming cut 3 bases from V and 5 bases from J; bases unmatched to any gene: 6. The CDR3 DNA reads TGTGCCATCAGTGAATCGGGACTAGCGGCCCACGAGCAGTACTTC. Encoded protein: CAISESGLAAHEQYF.

This clone turned up a few times. This sequence joins TRBV15 and TRBJ2-7, with 9 positions matching TRBD1. This CDR3 region has 15 residues. Germline CDR1 reads LNHNV; CDR2 reads YYDKDF (reference sequence). J lost 5 bases, V lost 0 bases, and 5 bases had no gene match. CDR3: CATSRDRWDRDEQYF. The CDR3 coding sequence is TGTGCCACCAGCAGAGATAGGTGGGACAGGGACGAGCAGTACTTC.

This clone turned up a few times. This chain uses TRBV27 with TRBJ2-3; possibly TRBD1 for D (6 bases). From germline, CDR1 is MNHEY and CDR2 SMNVEV (reference sequence). V gave up 5 bases and J gave up 2 bases, with 11 bases separating them. CDR3 length: 14 amino acids. CDR3 amino acids: CASSPGQNTDTQYF. CDR3 bases: TGTGCCAGCAGTCCAGGACAGAACACAGATACGCAGTATTTT.

This clone was picked up a small number of times. J is TRBJ1-5 and V is TRBV6-5; possible D gene TRBD1, 6 bases. Germline V gives CDR1 MNHEY, CDR2 SVGAGI. V lost 4 bases to trimming and J lost 3 bases, with 16 bases between them. The CDR3 sequence is 16 residues long. CDR3: CASSSGQPYANQPQHF. For the CDR3, the DNA is TGTGCCAGCAGTTCCGGACAGCCCTACGCCAATCAGCCCCAGCATTTT.

V usage is TRBV27 and J usage is TRBJ2-3, with 7 bases matching TRBD2. The CDR3 has 15 residues. V was clipped by 5 bases and J by 9 bases; unmatched bases: 14. CDR1 and CDR2 (germline): MNHEY, SMNVEV (reference sequence). Written as DNA, the CDR3 is TGTGCCAGCAGTCCTCCGGGGACTAACACCATAACGCAGTATTTT. Protein product: CASSPPGTNTITQYF.

V gene TRBV19 combines with J gene TRBJ2-1; D possibly corresponds to TRBD2 (7 bases). Germline assignment: CDR1 LNHDA and CDR2 SQIVND (reference sequence). This CDR3 is 18 amino acids long. V lost 3 bases and J lost 6, with 24 bases in between. Here the CDR3 reads CASSISEGEGGMGNEQFF. CDR3 in DNA: TGTGCCAGTAGTATTTCCGAGGGGGAGGGTGGTATGGGCAATGAGCAGTTCTTC.

The chain joins TRBV6-1 to TRBJ1-2; 10 bases map to TRBD1. CDR1 is MNHNS, CDR2 SASEGT, per germline. With 7 bases clipped from V and 7 bases from J, the junction kept 6 bases outside the gene matches. CDR3 length: 13 residues. DNA for the CDR3: TGTGCCAGCATGGGGACAGGGGTTTTTGGCTACACCTTC. Its protein product is CASMGTGVFGYTF.

The chain joins TRBV2 to TRBJ1-1, with 8 bases that match TRBD1. The V segment lost 8 bases and the J segment 4 bases; nucleotides outside the gene matches: 6. From germline, CDR1 is SNHLY and CDR2 FYNNEI. The CDR3 length is 13 residues. The chain's CDR3 is CASRQGTATEAFF. In DNA, the CDR3 is TGTGCCAGCCGACAGGGGACGGCCACTGAAGCTTTCTTT.

The chain links TRBV5-1 to TRBJ1-4; 9 nucleotides align to TRBD1. V lost 0 bases and J lost 7; bases outside the gene matches: 4. This CDR3 comprises 15 residues. CDR1 SGHRS and CDR2 YFSETQ come from the germline V gene. CDR3 DNA: TGCGCCAGCAGCTTGGACCGGGACAGGGTTGAAAAACTGTTTTTT. Translating it yields CASSLDRDRVEKLFF. Full variable domain (remainder filled in from reference TRBV5-1 and TRBJ1-4): KAGVTQTPRYLIKTRGQQVTLSCSPISGHRSVSWYQQTPGQGLQFLFEYFSETQRNKGNFPGRFSGRQFSNSRSEMNVSTLELGDSALYLCASSLDRDRVEKLFFGSGTQLSVL.

This rearrangement joins TRBV4-1 to TRBJ2-5, with 7 bases that match TRBD1. The CDR3 consists of 14 residues. J gave up 1 base and V 3 bases, and 2 bases lay outside the gene matches. Germline V gene data show CDR1 as MGHRA and CDR2 as YSYEKL. The CDR3, as DNA: TGCGCCAGCAGCCAGTGGGACAGCCAAGAGACCCAGTACTTC. Translated: CASSQWDSQETQYF.

This clone was seen only once. J is TRBJ1-6 and V is TRBV2; D not resolved. The CDR3 length is 14 residues. V shed 6 bases and J shed 4 bases, with 10 bases lying between them. CDR1 is SNHLY and CDR2 is FYNNEI in the germline V gene. The CDR3 DNA follows: TGTGCCAGCAGCCCCCCCGGTTATAATTCACCCCTCCACTTT. Translation gives CASSPPGYNSPLHF.

This clone has a handful of counts. CDR3 bases: TGTGCCAGCAGCCCCCGACAGGCAGATACGCAGTATTTT. It translates to CASSPRQADTQYF. The V gene is TRBV9, the J gene TRBJ2-3, with D possibly matching TRBD1 (6 bases). CDR1 and CDR2 (germline): SGDLS, YYNGEE. This CDR3 comprises 13 residues. With 4 bases removed from V and 4 bases from J, the gap between germline ends came to 10 bases.

The CDR3 loop is CASSLRGRVSYEQYF. CDR3 DNA: TGTGCCAGCAGTTTGAGAGGGAGGGTTTCGTACGAGCAGTACTTC. V usage is TRBV27 and J usage is TRBJ2-7; 7 positions match TRBD2. Trimming at V came to 3 bases and at J to 4 bases, leaving 9 bases not matched to a gene. Germline CDR1 reads MNHEY; CDR2 reads SMNVEV (reference sequence). The CDR3 spans 15 residues.

The table lists this clone with a count of one. The V and J genes are TRBV29-1 and TRBJ1-2; TRBD1 agrees at 8 bases. CDR1 and CDR2 from the germline V gene are SQVTM and ANQGSEA. The trim removed 6 bases at V and 1 base at J, leaving 13 bases unmatched. CDR3 length: 16 amino acids. CDR3 DNA sequence: TGCAGCGTCCTCTTCCCGGGACAGGATTTTAACTATGGCTACACCTTC. This translates into CSVLFPGQDFNYGYTF.